These 24 T cell receptor beta chains originate from one sample sequenced in a study of cytomegalovirus exposure and HLA in healthy donors. TCRdb's copy holds only in-frame clones and misses some; the assay was immunoSEQ multiplex PCR. The repertoire holds 98,000 or so clones, with over 75% as singletons. The sequenced sample consisted of PBMCs. These receptors were collected from a woman aged 18-29 years in good health and CMV-seronegative.

The chain uses TRBV11-2 and TRBJ1-2, with no clear D. Per the germline V gene, CDR1 is SGHAT and CDR2 is FQNNGV. V was shortened by 4 bases and J by 8 bases, with 11 bases between the two germline ends. The CDR3 totals 12 residues. The CDR3 nucleotides read TGTGCCAGCAGCTCACGGCTGAGGGGCTACACCTTC. Its protein product is CASSSRLRGYTF.

The V gene is TRBV5-1, the J gene TRBJ1-1, with no clear D. V lost 0 bases and J lost 5, with 14 bases in between. Germline CDR1 is SGHRS and CDR2 is YFSETQ. The CDR3 spans 15 residues. The CDR3 bases are TGCGCCAGCAGCTTGGGATCCAGTCCCCTGACTGAAGCTTTCTTT. Encoded protein: CASSLGSSPLTEAFF. Full variable domain (missing parts from reference TRBV5-1 and TRBJ1-1): KAGVTQTPRYLIKTRGQQVTLSCSPISGHRSVSWYQQTPGQGLQFLFEYFSETQRNKGNFPGRFSGRQFSNSRSEMNVSTLELGDSALYLCASSLGSSPLTEAFFGQGTRLTVV.

V usage is TRBV5-1 and J usage is TRBJ1-1, with TRBD1 identical over 7 bases. This CDR3 is built from 13 residues. The V gene end was trimmed by 6 bases and the J gene end by 7 bases; junction bases not matched to a gene: 9. CDR1 SGHRS and CDR2 YFSETQ come from the germline V gene. DNA for the CDR3: TGCGCCAGCACATACAGGGGCGAAAATGAAGCTTTCTTT. Protein sequence: CASTYRGENEAFF.

A single count supports this clone. The rearrangement uses TRBV7-9 and TRBJ1-2; no clear D gene. Trimming removed 5 bases at V and 0 bases at J, with 13 bases between. The CDR3 has 15 amino acids. In germline, CDR1 is SEHNR, CDR2 FQNEAQ (reference sequence). The CDR3 loop reads CASSPRSLTNYGYTF. The CDR3 region has the DNA TGTGCCAGCAGCCCCCGTAGTTTGACTAACTATGGCTACACCTTC.

This chain connects TRBV27 to TRBJ2-6, with a possible D match to TRBD2 (5 bases). Deletions cut 0 bases from V and 3 bases from J, with 6 bases between. The CDR3 has 15 amino acids. Germline CDR1 MNHEY, CDR2 SMNVEV (reference sequence). CDR3 residues: CASSLSGSGANVLTF. The CDR3 DNA reads as TGTGCCAGCAGTTTATCGGGGAGTGGGGCCAACGTCCTGACTTTC.

The chain couples TRBV27 to TRBJ1-1; TRBD1 is a possible D gene (5 bases). Trimming left V 1 base short and J 3 bases short, with 9 bases between. CDR3 length equals 14 residues. The germline gives CDR1 MNHEY, CDR2 SMNVEV (reference sequence). CDR3 in DNA: TGTGCCAGCAGTTTATGGGGCACCCACACTGAAGCTTTCTTT. It yields the protein CASSLWGTHTEAFF.

The rearrangement uses TRBV2 and TRBJ2-2; D might be TRBD2 (5 bases). Trimming left V 5 bases short and J 8 bases short, with 12 bases between. The CDR3 runs to 13 residues. Germline CDR1 is SNHLY and CDR2 is FYNNEI. CDR3 sequence: CASSKLRGGELFF. CDR3 coding DNA: TGTGCCAGCAGTAAACTTCGGGGAGGGGAGCTGTTTTTT.

The chain uses TRBV20-1 and TRBJ2-7; no definite D call. The CDR3 extends over 10 amino acids. V was clipped by 7 bases and J by 3 bases, with 7 bases between them. Germline V lookup: CDR1 DFQATT, CDR2 SNEGSKA (reference sequence). CDR3 DNA sequence: TGCAGTGTCGAGGACTACGAGCAGTACTTC. It codes for CSVEDYEQYF.

The CDR3 sequence is CASRGQGSNTDTQYF. The CDR3 bases are TGTGCCAGCAGGGGACAGGGGTCAAACACAGATACGCAGTATTTT. The chain uses TRBV6-5 and TRBJ2-3; TRBD1 matches 10 bases. Trimming cost V 6 bases and J 2 bases; bases outside gene matches: 5. Germline V gives CDR1 MNHEY, CDR2 SVGAGI. This CDR3 region has 15 residues.

By sample share, this clone is medium-sized. The chain uses TRBV6-1 and TRBJ2-7, with 11 positions matching TRBD2. The CDR3 consists of 17 residues. With 3 bases clipped from V and 0 bases from J, the junction kept 7 bases outside the gene matches. Germline lookup yields CDR1 MNHNS and CDR2 SASEGT. The CDR3 DNA reads as TGTGCCAGCAGTGAGCCGACTAGCGGGGACAGCTCCTACGAGCAGTACTTC. As protein: CASSEPTSGDSSYEQYF.

This clone was seen only once. The rearrangement links TRBV7-2 to TRBJ1-2; TRBD1 matches at 9 bases. Germline lookup yields CDR1 SGHTA and CDR2 FQGNSA. The CDR3 sequence is 17 residues long. V shed 2 bases and J 6 bases; nucleotides not matched to a gene: 13. The CDR3 sequence: CASSLQTGGWKKNGYTF. The DNA of the CDR3 is TGTGCCAGCAGCTTACAAACAGGGGGCTGGAAAAAAAATGGCTACACCTTC. Based on the CDR3 plus reference TRBV7-2 and TRBJ1-2, the full variable domain is GAGVSQSPSNKVTEKGKDVELRCDPISGHTALYWYRQSLGQGLEFLIYFQGNSAPDKSGLPSDRFSAERTGGSVSTLTIQRTQQEDSAVYLCASSLQTGGWKKNGYTFGSGTRLTVV.

The chain combines TRBV6-5 with TRBJ1-5; a possible D gene is TRBD1 (5 bases). CDR3 length: 14 amino acids. Trimming took off 7 bases at V and 6 bases at J, with 16 bases between the two ends. CDR1 and CDR2 from the germline V gene are MNHEY and SVGAGI. Written as DNA, the CDR3 is TGTGCCAGCAAAACTCAGGGATCCAGTCAGCCCCAGCATTTT. It translates to CASKTQGSSQPQHF.

This sequence joins TRBV2 and TRBJ1-1; no firm D call. Germline-derived CDR1 and CDR2 are SNHLY and FYNNEI. V shed 2 bases and J shed 1 base, with 5 bases lying between them. The CDR3 has 13 amino acids. CDR3: CASSEWRNTEAFF. The DNA of the CDR3 is TGTGCCAGCAGTGAATGGAGGAACACTGAAGCTTTCTTT.

V is TRBV27 and J is TRBJ2-1, with 10 bases matching TRBD1. Trimming removed 3 bases from V and 6 bases from J; junction bases left unmatched: 29. The CDR3 is 23 residues long. Per the germline V gene, CDR1 is MNHEY and CDR2 is SMNVEV (reference sequence). CDR3 sequence (DNA): TGTGCCAGCAGTTTTTCTAGTGGTTTTGACAGGGGGCGCCCGCCGTTGTATGTCAATGAGCAGTTCTTC. It is translated as CASSFSSGFDRGRPPLYVNEQFF.

This clone was found once. The chain carries TRBV10-3 and TRBJ1-3; 7 bases are shared with TRBD1. Germline loops: CDR1 ENHRY, CDR2 SYGVKD. The J segment lost 4 bases and the V segment lost 4 bases, leaving 4 bases of the junction unmatched. The CDR3 consists of 14 residues. The CDR3 reads CAISGQGSGNTIYF. CDR3 nucleotide sequence: TGTGCCATCAGTGGACAGGGATCAGGAAACACCATATATTTT.

V gene TRBV27 combines with J gene TRBJ1-1; D gene ambiguous. Trimming took 2 bases from V and 0 from J, leaving 10 bases between them. The germline V gene has CDR1 MNHEY and CDR2 SMNVEV (reference sequence). The length of the CDR3 is 15 residues. The CDR3, as DNA: TGTGCCAGCAGTTTAGATGGCATTTTGAACACTGAAGCTTTCTTT. It translates to CASSLDGILNTEAFF.

The chain employs TRBV9 and TRBJ1-1; D remains unclear. The germline V and J ends were trimmed by 4 bases and 4 bases, with 5 bases remaining between them. The CDR3 is 11 residues long. Germline V gene lookup returns CDR1 SGDLS and CDR2 YYNGEE. The CDR3 loop is CASSPLTEAFF. CDR3 in DNA: TGTGCCAGCAGCCCACTCACTGAAGCTTTCTTT.

This chain uses TRBV9 with TRBJ2-1, with TRBD1 matching 8 bases. After removal of 2 bases from V and 7 bases from J, the junction contained 11 bases not matched to a gene. Germline V gives CDR1 SGDLS, CDR2 YYNGEE. CDR3 length equals 16 residues. The CDR3 loop is CASSVRRDRSGNEQFF. The CDR3 region has the DNA TGTGCCAGCAGCGTGAGACGGGACAGGTCGGGTAATGAGCAGTTCTTC.

The chain has TRBV25-1 and TRBJ1-1, with 11 bases lining up with TRBD1. Per the germline V gene, CDR1 is MGHDK and CDR2 is SYGVNS. V was pared by 4 bases and J by 4 bases, with 8 bases of the junction left unmatched. The CDR3 has 16 amino acids. The CDR3 DNA sequence: TGTGCCAGCAGTGGGGTGCCCGGGACAGGGGGCACTGAAGCTTTCTTT. Protein product: CASSGVPGTGGTEAFF. The variable domain in full, with the rest retrieved from reference TRBV25-1 and TRBJ1-1, is EADIYQTPRYLVIGTGKKITLECSQTMGHDKMYWYQQDPGMELHLIHYSYGVNSTEKGDLSSESTVSRIRTEHFPLTLESARPSHTSQYLCASSGVPGTGGTEAFFGQGTRLTVV.

V usage is TRBV2 and J usage is TRBJ2-5; 9 nucleotides line up with TRBD2. The V segment lost 7 bases and the J segment 0 bases; nucleotides outside the gene matches: 6. The V gene's germline CDR1 is SNHLY and CDR2 FYNNEI. The CDR3 consists of 15 residues. CDR3 DNA: TGTGCCAGCAAGGTAGCGGGGGCGAACCAAGAGACCCAGTACTTC. Protein product: CASKVAGANQETQYF.

This clone was picked up one time. The V gene is TRBV7-3, the J gene TRBJ1-1; D may be TRBD1 (6 bases). Germline V gene data show CDR1 as SGHTA and CDR2 as FQGTGA. This CDR3 contains 14 residues. V lost 0 bases and J 5 bases, leaving 10 bases between the germline ends. The CDR3 sequence: CASSLTGGNTEAFF. CDR3 DNA: TGTGCCAGCAGCTTAACAGGGGGAAATACTGAAGCTTTCTTT.

V and J are TRBV7-9 and TRBJ1-1, with D perhaps matching TRBD1 (5 bases). V dropped 3 bases and J dropped 8 bases, with 13 bases sitting between them. The CDR3 contains 13 residues. Germline lookup yields CDR1 SEHNR and CDR2 FQNEAQ (reference sequence). CDR3: CASSFTGVGEAFF. The CDR3 DNA reads TGTGCCAGCAGCTTTACGGGGGTCGGAGAAGCTTTCTTT.

V and J are TRBV18 and TRBJ1-4, with D uncertain. The V gene lost 3 bases and the J gene lost 6 bases, with 11 bases spanning the gap. The germline CDR1 and CDR2 sequences are KGHSH and LQKENI. The CDR3 contains 14 residues. The CDR3 reads CASSPVGRDEKLFF. The CDR3 DNA reads as TGTGCCAGCTCACCGGTAGGGAGAGATGAAAAACTGTTTTTT.

This clone was counted between two and nine times. CDR3 DNA sequence: TGTGCCAGCAGCTTGGCGCAGGATCAGAGCTACACCTTC. The encoded protein is CASSLAQDQSYTF. The J gene is TRBJ1-2, the V gene TRBV5-4; D call uncertain. CDR3 length: 13 residues. Trimming left V 0 bases short and J 9 bases short, with 12 bases between. Germline V gene sequence: CDR1 SGHNT, CDR2 YYREEE (reference sequence). Full variable domain (rest looked up from reference TRBV5-4 and TRBJ1-2): ETGVTQSPTHLIKTRGQQVTLRCSSQSGHNTVSWYQQALGQGPQFIFQYYREEENGRGNFPPRFSGLQFPNYSSELNVNALELDDSALYLCASSLAQDQSYTFGSGTRLTVV.